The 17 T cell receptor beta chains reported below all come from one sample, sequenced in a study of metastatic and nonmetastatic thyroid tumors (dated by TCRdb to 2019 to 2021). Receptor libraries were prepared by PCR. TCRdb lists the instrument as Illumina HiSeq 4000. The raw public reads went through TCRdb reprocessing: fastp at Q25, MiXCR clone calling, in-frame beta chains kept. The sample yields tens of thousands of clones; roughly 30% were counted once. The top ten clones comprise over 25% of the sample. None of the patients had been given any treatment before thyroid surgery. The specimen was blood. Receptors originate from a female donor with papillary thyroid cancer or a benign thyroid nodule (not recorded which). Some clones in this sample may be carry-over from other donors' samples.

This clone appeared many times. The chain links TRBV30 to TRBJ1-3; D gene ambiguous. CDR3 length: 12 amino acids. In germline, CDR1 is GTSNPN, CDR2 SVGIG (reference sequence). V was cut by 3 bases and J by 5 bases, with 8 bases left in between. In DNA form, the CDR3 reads TGTGCCTGGAGATATACTAGAAACACCATATATTTT. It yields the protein CAWRYTRNTIYF.

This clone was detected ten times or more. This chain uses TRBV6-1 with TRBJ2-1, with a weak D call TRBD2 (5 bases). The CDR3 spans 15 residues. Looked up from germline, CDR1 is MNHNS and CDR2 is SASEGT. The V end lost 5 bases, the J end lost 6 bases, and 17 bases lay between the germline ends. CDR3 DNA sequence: TGTGCCAGCAGTCTCACCGGGAAAGTAAGCAATGAGCAGTTCTTC. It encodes CASSLTGKVSNEQFF.

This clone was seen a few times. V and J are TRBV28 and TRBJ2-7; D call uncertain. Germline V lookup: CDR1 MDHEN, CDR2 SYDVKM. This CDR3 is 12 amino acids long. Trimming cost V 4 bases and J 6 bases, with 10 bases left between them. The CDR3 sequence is CASSYRPSEQYF. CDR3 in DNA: TGTGCCAGCAGTTACCGGCCGAGCGAGCAGTACTTC.

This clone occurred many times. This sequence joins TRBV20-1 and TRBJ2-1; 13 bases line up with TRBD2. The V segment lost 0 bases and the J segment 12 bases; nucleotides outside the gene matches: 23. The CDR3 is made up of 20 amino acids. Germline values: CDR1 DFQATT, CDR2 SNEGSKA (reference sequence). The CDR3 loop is CSARDLGLTSGRPDLGWQFF. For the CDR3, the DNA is TGCAGTGCTAGAGATCTTGGTTTGACTAGCGGGAGGCCCGACCTAGGGTGGCAGTTCTTC.

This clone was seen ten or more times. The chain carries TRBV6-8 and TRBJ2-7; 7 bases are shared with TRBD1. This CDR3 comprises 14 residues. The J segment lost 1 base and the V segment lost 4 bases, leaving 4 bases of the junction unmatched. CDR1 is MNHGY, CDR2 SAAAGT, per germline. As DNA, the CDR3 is TGTGCCAGCAGTTCTTACAGGGGTTCCTACGAGCAGTACTTC. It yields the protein CASSSYRGSYEQYF.

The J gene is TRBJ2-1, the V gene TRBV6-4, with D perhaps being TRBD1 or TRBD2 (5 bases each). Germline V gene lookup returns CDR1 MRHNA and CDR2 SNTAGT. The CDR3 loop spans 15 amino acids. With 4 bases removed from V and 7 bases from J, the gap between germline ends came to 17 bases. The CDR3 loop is CASSVEGRVGNEQFF. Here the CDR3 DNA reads TGTGCCAGCAGTGTCGAGGGGAGAGTTGGAAATGAGCAGTTCTTC.

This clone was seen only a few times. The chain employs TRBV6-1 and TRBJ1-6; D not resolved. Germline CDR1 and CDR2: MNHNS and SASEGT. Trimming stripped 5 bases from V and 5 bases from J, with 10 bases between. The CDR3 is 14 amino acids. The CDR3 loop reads CASSQYPDNSPLHF. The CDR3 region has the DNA TGTGCCAGCAGTCAGTACCCTGATAATTCACCCCTCCACTTT.

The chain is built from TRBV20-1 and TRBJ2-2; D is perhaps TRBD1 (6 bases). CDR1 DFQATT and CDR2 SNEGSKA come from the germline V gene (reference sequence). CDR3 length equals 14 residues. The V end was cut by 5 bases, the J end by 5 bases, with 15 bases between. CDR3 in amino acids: CSAGTTTGTGELFF. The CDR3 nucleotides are TGCAGTGCTGGAACTACCACAGGGACCGGGGAGCTGTTTTTT.

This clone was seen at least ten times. This CDR3 is CASSLITGWEKLFF. The CDR3 region has the DNA TGTGCCAGCAGCTTAATCACAGGTTGGGAAAAACTGTTTTTT. The chain recombines TRBV7-3 with TRBJ1-4, with D tentatively TRBD1 (5 bases). Germline CDR1 and CDR2: SGHTA and FQGTGA. The CDR3 runs to 14 residues. Trimming shortened V by 1 base and J by 8 bases, and 11 bases separated the two germline ends.

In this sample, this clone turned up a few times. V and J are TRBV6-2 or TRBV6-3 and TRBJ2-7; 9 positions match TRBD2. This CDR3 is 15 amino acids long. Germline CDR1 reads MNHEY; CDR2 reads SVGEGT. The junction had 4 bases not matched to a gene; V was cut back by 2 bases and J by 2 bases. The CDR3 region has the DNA TGTGCCAGCAGTTACGAAGCTAGCGGGGCCTACGAGCAGTACTTC. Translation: CASSYEASGAYEQYF.

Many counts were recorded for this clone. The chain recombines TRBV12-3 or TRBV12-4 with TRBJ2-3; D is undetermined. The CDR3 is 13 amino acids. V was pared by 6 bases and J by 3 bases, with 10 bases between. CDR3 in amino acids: CASRNYMTDTQYF. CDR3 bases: TGTGCCAGCAGAAACTACATGACAGATACGCAGTATTTT.

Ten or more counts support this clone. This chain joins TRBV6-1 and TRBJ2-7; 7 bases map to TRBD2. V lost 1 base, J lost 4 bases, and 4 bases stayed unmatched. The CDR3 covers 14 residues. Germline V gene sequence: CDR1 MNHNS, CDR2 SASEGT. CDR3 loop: CASSEGPGGYEQYF. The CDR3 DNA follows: TGTGCCAGCAGTGAAGGACCGGGAGGATACGAGCAGTACTTC.

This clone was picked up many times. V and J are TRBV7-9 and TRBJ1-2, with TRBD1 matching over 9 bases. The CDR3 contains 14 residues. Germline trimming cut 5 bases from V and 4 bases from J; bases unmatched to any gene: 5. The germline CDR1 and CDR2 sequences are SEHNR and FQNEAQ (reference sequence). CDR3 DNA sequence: TGTGCCAGCAGCCCCCCGACAGGGGGCTATGGCTACACCTTC. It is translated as CASSPPTGGYGYTF.

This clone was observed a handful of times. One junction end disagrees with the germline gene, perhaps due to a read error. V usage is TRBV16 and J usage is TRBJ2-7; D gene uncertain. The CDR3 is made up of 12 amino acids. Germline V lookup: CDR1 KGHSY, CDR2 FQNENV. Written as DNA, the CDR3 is TGTGCCGGCAGCCAAACAGTCTACGAGCAGTGCTTC. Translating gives CAGSQTVYEQCF.

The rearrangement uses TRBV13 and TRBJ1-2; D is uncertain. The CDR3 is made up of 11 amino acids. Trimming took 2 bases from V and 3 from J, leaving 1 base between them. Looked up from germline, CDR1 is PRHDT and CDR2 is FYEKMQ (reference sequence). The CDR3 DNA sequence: TGTGCCAGCAGCTTATACTATGGCTACACCTTC. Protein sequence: CASSLYYGYTF.

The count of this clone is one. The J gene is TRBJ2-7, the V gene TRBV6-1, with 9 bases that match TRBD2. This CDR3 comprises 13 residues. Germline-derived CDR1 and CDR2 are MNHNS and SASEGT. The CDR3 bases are TGTGCCTGCAGCCTAGCGGGGACCTACGAGCAGTACGTC. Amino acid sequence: CACSLAGTYEQYV.

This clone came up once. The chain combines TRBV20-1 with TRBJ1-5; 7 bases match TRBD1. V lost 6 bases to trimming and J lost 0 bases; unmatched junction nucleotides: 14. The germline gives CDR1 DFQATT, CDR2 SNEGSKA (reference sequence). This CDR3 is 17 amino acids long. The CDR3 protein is CSAPRAGGKYSNQPQHF. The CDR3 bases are TGCAGTGCACCGCGGGCAGGGGGGAAGTATAGCAATCAGCCCCAGCATTTT.